The sequence of this TCR beta chain was determined in a study of T cells in localized non-small cell lung cancer. Study findings and constraints: In the blood, greater T cell density corresponded to longer overall survival. Median 57 top-100 tumor clones were shared with paired adjacent lung.

TCRdb keeps only in-frame clones here, not all; method: immunoSEQ multiplex PCR. The sample yields 2,500 to 3,000 clones, around a third seen once. This clone was observed a few times. The target antigen is unknown. Trimming left V 0 bases short and J 6 bases short, with 4 bases between. Germline V lookup: CDR1 GTSNPN, CDR2 SVGIG (reference sequence). The CDR3 contains 11 residues. The chain combines TRBV30 with TRBJ2-3, with D hard to call. The sequencing used normal lung tissue next to the tumor, collected before any cancer treatment. This receptor was identified in a male donor at least 60 years old with stage I squamous cell lung carcinoma. DNA for the CDR3: TGTGCCTGGAGTGTAAGGGATACGCAGTATTTT. This sequence encodes CAWSVRDTQYF.